A single sample gave rise to the 29 T cell receptor beta chains below, sequenced in a study of T cells in Graves' hyperthyroidism and ophthalmopathy. RNA transcripts served as the template for amplifying TCR beta CDR3 regions. The TCR CDR3 first-round RT-PCR relied on the HTBI primer set. One entry per CDR3 protein, called by TCRdb with MiXCR from the multiplex PCR reads. The data show under 550,000 distinct CDR3 sequences, about 20% seen once. The specimen sequenced was blood. Source of these receptors: a man in his forties with Graves' ophthalmopathy.

The V gene is TRBV30, the J gene TRBJ1-6, with unresolved D. V was pared by 4 bases and J by 8 bases, with 12 bases between. This CDR3 spans 13 amino acids. Per germline, CDR1 GTSNPN and CDR2 SVGIG (reference sequence). CDR3 loop: CAWMVDGDSPLHF. The CDR3 DNA is TGTGCCTGGATGGTTGACGGCGATTCACCCCTCCACTTT.

This chain joins TRBV9 and TRBJ2-3, with 7 bases that match TRBD1. This CDR3 spans 16 amino acids. The V segment lost 4 bases and the J segment 2 bases; nucleotides outside the gene matches: 10. Germline V gene data show CDR1 as SGDLS and CDR2 as YYNGEE. CDR3 bases: TGTGCCAGCAGCTCCCGGACAGGCCAAGCCACAGATACGCAGTATTTT. Encoded protein: CASSSRTGQATDTQYF.

This clonotype was counted at least ten times. V usage is TRBV2 and J usage is TRBJ1-5; no firm D call. The germline V and J ends were trimmed by 2 bases and 2 bases, with 7 bases remaining between them. Looked up from germline, CDR1 is SNHLY and CDR2 is FYNNEI. The CDR3 is 14 residues long. CDR3 amino acids: CASSETGRNQPQHF. In DNA, the CDR3 is TGTGCCAGCAGTGAAACGGGTCGCAATCAGCCCCAGCATTTT.

In this sample, this clonotype turned up many times. The chain links TRBV5-5 to TRBJ1-2; 7 bases are a match to TRBD1. V dropped 3 bases and J dropped 6; count of bases not matched to a gene: 5. This CDR3 contains 13 residues. The germline CDR1 and CDR2 sequences are SGHKS and YYEKEE (reference sequence). The CDR3 DNA is TGTGCCAGCAGCTCAGGACAGGCAGATGGCTACACCTTC. This gives the protein CASSSGQADGYTF.

This clonotype was seen more than once but under ten times. This chain links TRBV7-9 with TRBJ1-2; 8 nucleotides line up with TRBD1. CDR3 length: 14 amino acids. Germline CDR1 and CDR2: SEHNR and FQNEAQ (reference sequence). V dropped 2 bases and J dropped 4; count of bases not matched to a gene: 3. The CDR3 sequence is CASSLPGGGYGYTF. For the CDR3, the DNA is TGTGCCAGCAGCTTACCAGGGGGCGGCTATGGCTACACCTTC. Together with reference TRBV7-9 and TRBJ1-2, the CDR3 gives the full variable domain: DTGVSQNPRHKITKRGQNVTFRCDPISEHNRLYWYRQTLGQGPEFLTYFQNEAQLEKSRLLSDRFSAERPKGSFSTLEIQRTEQGDSAMYLCASSLPGGGYGYTFGSGTRLTVV.

The chain links TRBV28 to TRBJ1-1, with 8 nucleotides matching TRBD1. Germline V CDR1 and CDR2: MDHEN, SYDVKM. Unmatched junction bases numbered 5, after V lost 1 base and J lost 1 base. There are 16 residues in the CDR3. Here the CDR3 reads CASSLSYGQGNTEAFF. For the CDR3, the DNA is TGTGCCAGCAGTTTATCCTACGGACAGGGGAACACTGAAGCTTTCTTT.

V gene TRBV29-1 combines with J gene TRBJ1-1; D is unclear. Trimming pared 5 bases from V and 1 base from J, leaving 8 bases between. The CDR3 has 12 amino acids. In germline, CDR1 is SQVTM, CDR2 ANQGSEA. The CDR3 DNA is TGCAGCGTTTACAGCGGGAACACTGAAGCTTTCTTT. Protein: CSVYSGNTEAFF.

This clonotype has ten or more counts. V gene TRBV28 combines with J gene TRBJ2-3; D uncertain. The CDR3 contains 11 residues. The germline V and J ends were trimmed by 4 bases and 6 bases, with 5 bases remaining between them. In germline, CDR1 is MDHEN, CDR2 SYDVKM. The CDR3 DNA is TGTGCCAGCAGTTCTCGGGATACGCAGTATTTT. Encoded protein: CASSSRDTQYF.

The CDR3, as DNA: TGTGCCAGCACCCCCTCAACCGGGACTAGCGGGGGGGATACCTACAATGAGCAGTTCTTC. Amino acids: CASTPSTGTSGGDTYNEQFF. The rearrangement links TRBV6-1 to TRBJ2-1; the match to TRBD2 covers 16 bases. V gave up 7 bases and J gave up 2 bases; unmatched junction bases: 14. The CDR3 sequence is 20 residues long. Germline lookup yields CDR1 MNHNS and CDR2 SASEGT.

The chain couples TRBV27 to TRBJ2-7, with TRBD1 matching over 8 bases. CDR1 is MNHEY and CDR2 is SMNVEV in the germline V gene (reference sequence). The V and J ends lost 2 bases and 3 bases, in that order; junction bases with no gene match: 6. CDR3 length equals 15 residues. CDR3 bases: TGTGCCAGCAGTTTAAAACGGACAGGGAGCTACGAGCAGTACTTC. Translating it yields CASSLKRTGSYEQYF.

This clonotype was seen more than once but under ten times. This chain uses TRBV30 with TRBJ2-7, with D hard to call. V lost 1 base and J lost 7, with 8 bases in between. The CDR3 runs 11 residues. Germline V CDR1 and CDR2: GTSNPN, SVGIG (reference sequence). CDR3 sequence (DNA): TGTGCCTGGAGTGCCTCTAAGGAGCAGTACTTC. Its protein product is CAWSASKEQYF.

A few counts support this clonotype. The chain couples TRBV29-1 to TRBJ2-7, with D maybe TRBD1 (6 bases). Germline V CDR1 and CDR2: SQVTM, ANQGSEA. CDR3 length: 11 amino acids. Between the trimmed V and J ends, which lost 6 bases and 6 bases, there was a span of 12 bases. The CDR3 nucleotides are TGCAGCGTACAACAGGGAGCCGAGCAGTACTTC. This encodes CSVQQGAEQYF.

This clonotype was seen a handful of times. The CDR3 region has the DNA TGTGCCAGCAGTCCCCACCGAGAGAATCAGCCCCAGCATTTT. This encodes CASSPHRENQPQHF. The gene calls are TRBV6-2 or TRBV6-3 and TRBJ1-5; unclear D gene. Germline assignment: CDR1 MNHEY and CDR2 SVGEGT. Trimming removed 5 bases at V and 4 bases at J, with 12 bases between. This CDR3 contains 14 residues.

A word on this clonotype: A much larger clone is a single base away; this may be a read error. The rearrangement uses TRBV6-5 and TRBJ2-7, with D tentatively TRBD2 (6 bases). CDR1 is MNHEY, CDR2 SVGAGI, per germline. The CDR3 is 13 amino acids. This CDR3 reads CAISYGRSYEQYF. The DNA of the CDR3 is TGTGCCATCAGTTACGGGAGATCCTACGAGCAGTACTTC.

This clonotype has only a few counts. CDR3 DNA: TGTGCCAGCTCACCAGGATTGGCAGCGAACACTGAAGCTTTCTTT. Encoded protein: CASSPGLAANTEAFF. The rearrangement joins TRBV18 to TRBJ1-1; D is ambiguous. Germline V lookup: CDR1 KGHSH, CDR2 LQKENI. Between the trimmed V and J ends, which lost 2 bases and 1 base, there was a span of 11 bases. The CDR3 length is 15 residues.

This clonotype occurred a few times. CDR3 sequence: CSAMASGVHNEQFF. The DNA for the CDR3 is TGCAGTGCCATGGCTAGCGGAGTACACAATGAGCAGTTCTTC. The J gene is TRBJ2-1, the V gene TRBV20-1, with 7 bases lining up with TRBD2. In germline, CDR1 is DFQATT, CDR2 SNEGSKA (reference sequence). The CDR3 spans 14 residues. V lost 6 bases to trimming and J lost 5 bases; unmatched junction nucleotides: 10.

This clonotype showed up just a few times. The J gene is TRBJ1-2, the V gene TRBV6-1; 9 nucleotides align to TRBD1. V was pared by 6 bases and J by 6 bases, with 11 bases of the junction left unmatched. The CDR3 totals 15 residues. Looked up from germline, CDR1 is MNHNS and CDR2 is SASEGT. CDR3 protein: CASSFLGQGGDGYTF. DNA for the CDR3: TGTGCCAGCAGCTTTCTGGGACAGGGCGGGGATGGCTACACCTTC.

In this sample, this clonotype turned up many times. This chain uses TRBV18 with TRBJ2-1; 9 positions agree with TRBD1. This CDR3 comprises 16 residues. V lost 1 base, J lost 7 bases, and 8 bases stayed unmatched. Germline V gene sequence: CDR1 KGHSH, CDR2 LQKENI. CDR3 DNA sequence: TGTGCCAGCTCACCACAGGGGACAGGGAAGACGAATGAGCAGTTCTTC. Translating gives CASSPQGTGKTNEQFF.

This chain links TRBV19 with TRBJ1-5, with D tentatively TRBD1 (6 bases). CDR3 length equals 14 residues. Germline loops: CDR1 LNHDA, CDR2 SQIVND (reference sequence). Trimming removed 6 bases from V and 4 bases from J, with 13 bases in between. The CDR3 spells CASRPTGDNQPQHF. CDR3 in DNA: TGTGCCAGTAGACCGACAGGAGATAATCAGCCCCAGCATTTT. Using reference TRBV19 and TRBJ1-5 for the parts outside the CDR3, the full variable domain is DGGITQSPKYLFRKEGQNVTLSCEQNLNHDAMYWYRQDPGQGLRLIYYSQIVNDFQKGDIAEGYSVSREKKESFPLTVTSAQKNPTAFYLCASRPTGDNQPQHFGDGTRLSIL.

This clonotype was found a few times. The chain is built from TRBV20-1 and TRBJ2-1, with 8 bases identical to TRBD2. After removal of 5 bases from V and 4 bases from J, the junction contained 16 bases not matched to a gene. Germline CDR1 is DFQATT and CDR2 is SNEGSKA (reference sequence). The CDR3 is 17 amino acids. CDR3 DNA sequence: TGCAGTGCTCCCCAGGTTTATGCGACTAGCGTTTACAATGAGCAGTTCTTC. This sequence encodes CSAPQVYATSVYNEQFF.

The rearrangement joins TRBV3-1 to TRBJ1-1; D is undetermined. Trimming took off 4 bases at V and 2 bases at J, with 20 bases between the two ends. Germline values: CDR1 LGHDT, CDR2 YNNKEL (reference sequence). The CDR3 is 17 amino acids. The CDR3 loop is CASSLGRLHMRNTEAFF. The CDR3 DNA follows: TGTGCCAGCAGCCTAGGCCGACTCCACATGCGTAACACTGAAGCTTTCTTT.

The chain is built from TRBV29-1 and TRBJ2-7; TRBD2 agrees at 9 bases. V dropped 6 bases and J dropped 3; count of bases not matched to a gene: 9. CDR1 and CDR2 from the germline V gene are SQVTM and ANQGSEA. This CDR3 has 14 residues. The DNA of the CDR3 is TGCAGCGTCCGAATGCGACTAGCGGACTACGAGCAGTACTTC. Its protein product is CSVRMRLADYEQYF.

In its sample, this clonotype was seen many times. The V gene is TRBV11-2, the J gene TRBJ2-1; weak D call: TRBD2 (6 bases). The CDR3 extends over 16 amino acids. Germline V gene lookup returns CDR1 SGHAT and CDR2 FQNNGV. The V and J ends lost 0 bases and 7 bases respectively, with 16 bases between them. The CDR3 spells CASSLEVAGPPNEQFF. Here the CDR3 DNA reads TGTGCCAGCAGCTTAGAAGTTGCGGGGCCCCCAAATGAGCAGTTCTTC. Looking up the rest from reference TRBV11-2 and TRBJ2-1 gives the full variable domain: EAGVAQSPRYKIIEKRQSVAFWCNPISGHATLYWYQQILGQGPKLLIQFQNNGVVDDSQLPKDRFSAERLKGVDSTLKIQPAKLEDSAVYLCASSLEVAGPPNEQFFGPGTRLTVL.

This clonotype was recorded a few times. The CDR3 bases are TGTGCCAGCAGTTACTCGGAGGGGACGAGCAATCAGCCCCAGCATTTT. Its protein is CASSYSEGTSNQPQHF. J is TRBJ1-5 and V is TRBV6-5, with D maybe TRBD1 (5 bases). V lost 0 bases, J lost 1 base, and 10 bases lay in between. CDR3 size: 16 residues. Germline CDR1 is MNHEY and CDR2 is SVGAGI.

The gene calls are TRBV12-3 or TRBV12-4 and TRBJ1-5, with 7 bases aligning to TRBD1. CDR3 length: 14 amino acids. The V and J ends lost 7 bases and 9 bases, in that order; junction bases with no gene match: 12. The CDR3 nucleotides read TGTGCCAGCACCCCGGGGACAGCCGGCCGGCCCCAGCATTTT. It encodes CASTPGTAGRPQHF.

The chain couples TRBV6-1 to TRBJ2-1; D perhaps matches TRBD2 (6 bases). Germline V gene lookup returns CDR1 MNHNS and CDR2 SASEGT. V gave up 4 bases and J gave up 13 bases, with 20 bases separating them. This CDR3 region has 14 residues. CDR3: CASSGSGTPGEQFF. Written as DNA, the CDR3 is TGTGCCAGCAGTGGTTCCGGGACCCCGGGGGAACAGTTCTTC.

This clonotype has a handful of counts. J is TRBJ2-3 and V is TRBV28; 10 nucleotides match TRBD2. Trimming cost V 1 base and J 2 bases; bases outside gene matches: 3. CDR1 and CDR2 (germline): MDHEN, SYDVKM. This CDR3 has 16 amino acids. As DNA, the CDR3 is TGTGCCAGCAGTTTATTGCTAGCGGGGGTCACAGATACGCAGTATTTT. It yields the protein CASSLLLAGVTDTQYF.

J is TRBJ2-3 and V is TRBV29-1; TRBD2 matches at 7 bases. The CDR3 contains 14 residues. J was trimmed by 4 bases and V by 7 bases; bases with no gene match: 11. Germline assignment: CDR1 SQVTM and CDR2 ANQGSEA. CDR3 in DNA: TGCAGCGGCGTACCTGGGGGGGGTTCAGATACGCAGTATTTT. It yields the protein CSGVPGGGSDTQYF.

The chain uses TRBV20-1 and TRBJ2-1, with TRBD2 as a possible D gene (5 bases). Germline lookup yields CDR1 DFQATT and CDR2 SNEGSKA (reference sequence). V was clipped by 0 bases and J by 6 bases, with 18 bases between them. This CDR3 spans 16 amino acids. CDR3 DNA: TGCAGTGCTAGAGAAGATGGGAAAGGACTTATCAATGAGCAGTTCTTC. It is translated as CSAREDGKGLINEQFF.